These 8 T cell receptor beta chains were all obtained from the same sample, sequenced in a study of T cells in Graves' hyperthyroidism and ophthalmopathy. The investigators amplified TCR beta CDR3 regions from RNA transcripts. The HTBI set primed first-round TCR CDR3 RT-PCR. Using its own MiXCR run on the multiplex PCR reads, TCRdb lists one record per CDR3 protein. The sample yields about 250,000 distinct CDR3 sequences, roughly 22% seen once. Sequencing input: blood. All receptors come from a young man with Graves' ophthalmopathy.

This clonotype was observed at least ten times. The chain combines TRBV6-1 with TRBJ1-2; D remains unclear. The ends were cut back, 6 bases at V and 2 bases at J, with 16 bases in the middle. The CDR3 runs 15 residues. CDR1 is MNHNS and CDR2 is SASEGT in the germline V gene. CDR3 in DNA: TGTGCCAGCAGGGGAACTAGGGCCCAGAACTATGGCTACACCTTC. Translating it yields CASRGTRAQNYGYTF.

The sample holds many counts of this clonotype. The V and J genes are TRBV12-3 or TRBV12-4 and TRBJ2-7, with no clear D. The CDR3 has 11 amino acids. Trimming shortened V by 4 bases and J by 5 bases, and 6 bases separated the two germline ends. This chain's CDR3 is CASSSGNEQYF. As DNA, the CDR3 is TGTGCCAGCAGTTCTGGAAACGAGCAGTACTTC.

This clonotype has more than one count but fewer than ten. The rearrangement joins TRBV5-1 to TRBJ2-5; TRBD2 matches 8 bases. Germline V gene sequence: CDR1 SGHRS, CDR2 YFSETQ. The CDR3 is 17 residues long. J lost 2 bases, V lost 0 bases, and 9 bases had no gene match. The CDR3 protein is CASSLGGRGGSQETQYF. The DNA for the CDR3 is TGCGCCAGCAGCTTGGGAGGCCGCGGGGGGTCTCAAGAGACCCAGTACTTC.

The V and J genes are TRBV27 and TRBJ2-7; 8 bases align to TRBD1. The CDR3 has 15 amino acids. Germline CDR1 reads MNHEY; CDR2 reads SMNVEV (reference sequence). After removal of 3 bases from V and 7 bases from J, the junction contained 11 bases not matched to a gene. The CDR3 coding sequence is TGTGCCAGCAGTTTCACTCGGACAGGGCTCAAAGAGCAGTACTTC. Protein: CASSFTRTGLKEQYF.

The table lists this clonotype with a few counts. CDR3 DNA sequence: TGTGCCTGGAGCGTGAGCGGAAGGGGCGAGCAGTACTTC. Residues: CAWSVSGRGEQYF. The chain uses TRBV30 and TRBJ2-7; TRBD1 or TRBD2 may be the D gene (5 bases each). The CDR3 length is 13 residues. The germline gives CDR1 GTSNPN, CDR2 SVGIG (reference sequence). V gave up 3 bases and J gave up 6 bases, with 15 bases separating them.

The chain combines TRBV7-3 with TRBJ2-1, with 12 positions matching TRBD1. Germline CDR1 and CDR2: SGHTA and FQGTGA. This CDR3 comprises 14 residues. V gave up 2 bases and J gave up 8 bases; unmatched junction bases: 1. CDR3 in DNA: TGTGCCAGCAGCTTAGGGACAGGGGGCGATGAGCAGTTCTTC. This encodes CASSLGTGGDEQFF.

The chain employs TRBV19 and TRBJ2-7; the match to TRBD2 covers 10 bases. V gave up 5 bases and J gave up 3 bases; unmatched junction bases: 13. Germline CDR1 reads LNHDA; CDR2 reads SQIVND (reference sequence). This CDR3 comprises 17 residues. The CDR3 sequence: CASSRELGLATLYEQYF. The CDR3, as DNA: TGTGCCAGTAGTCGAGAGTTGGGACTAGCGACACTCTACGAGCAGTACTTC.

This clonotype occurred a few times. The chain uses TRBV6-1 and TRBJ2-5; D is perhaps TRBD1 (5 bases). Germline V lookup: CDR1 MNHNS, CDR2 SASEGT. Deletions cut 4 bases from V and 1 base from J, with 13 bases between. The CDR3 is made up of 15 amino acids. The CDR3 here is CASSGIGHSQETQYF. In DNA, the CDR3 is TGTGCCAGCAGTGGTATAGGACACTCCCAAGAGACCCAGTACTTC.